This is a list of T cell receptor beta chains from one sample in a study of cytomegalovirus exposure and HLA in healthy donors. Here immunoSEQ multiplex PCR was the method, and the copy in TCRdb shows in-frame clones only, minus some. Across around 200,000 clones, the top ten clones capture about 0.9% of the sample. Material: PBMCs. The source is a woman between 25 and 40 years old in good health and CMV-seropositive. Both conserved end residues are part of each CDR3. The D gene is left open where the match is weak.

J gene,D gene,V gene,CDR3 protein,CDR3 DNA
TRBJ1-5,NA,TRBV7-9,CASSLDSGNQPQHF,TGTGCCAGCAGCTTAGACAGTGGCAATCAGCCCCAGCATTTT
TRBJ2-2,TRBD1,TRBV2,CASTLQGTANTGELFF,TGTGCCAGCACTTTACAGGGGACCGCGAACACCGGGGAGCTGTTTTTT
TRBJ1-4,NA,TRBV5-4,CAKRDGQSLEKLFF,TGTGCCAAGCGGGACGGACAGAGTTTGGAAAAACTGTTTTTT
TRBJ2-7,TRBD2,TRBV5-1,CASSLALLAGVSYEQYF,TGCGCCAGCAGCTTGGCATTACTAGCGGGGGTTTCCTACGAGCAGTACTTC
TRBJ1-2,NA,TRBV7-9,CASSWGLQAPNYGYTF,TGTGCCAGCAGCTGGGGTCTACAGGCCCCTAACTATGGCTACACCTTC
TRBJ2-1,NA,TRBV19,CASSMGQVNEQFF,TGTGCCAGTAGTATGGGGCAAGTCAATGAGCAGTTCTTC
TRBJ1-1,NA,TRBV18,CASSPDRSIGEAFF,TGTGCCAGCTCACCAGACAGATCGATAGGTGAAGCTTTCTTT
TRBJ2-7,NA,TRBV7-8,CASSFLTGAAYEQYF,TGTGCCAGCAGCTTCCTGACCGGAGCAGCCTACGAGCAGTACTTC
TRBJ2-7,NA,TRBV6-1,CASCGQPYEQYF,TGTGCCAGCTGCGGACAGCCCTACGAGCAGTACTTC
TRBJ1-3,TRBD1,TRBV18,CASSRDSSGNTIYF,TGTGCCAGCTCTAGGGACAGCTCTGGAAACACCATATATTTT
TRBJ2-3,TRBD2,TRBV6-1,CASSEGGLAGGPPGTDTQYF,TGTGCCAGCAGTGAAGGGGGTCTAGCGGGGGGCCCTCCAGGCACAGATACGCAGTATTTT
TRBJ2-5,TRBD2,TRBV5-4,CASSLKLAGGQETQYF,TGTGCCAGCAGCTTAAAACTAGCGGGGGGGCAAGAGACCCAGTACTTC
TRBJ2-2,TRBD2,TRBV19,CASSIDVSETSGPGELFF,TGTGCCAGTAGTATAGATGTGTCTGAGACTAGCGGCCCCGGGGAGCTGTTTTTT
TRBJ2-2,NA,TRBV28,CASSGPRETGELFF,TGTGCCAGCAGTGGACCCCGGGAGACCGGGGAGCTGTTTTTT
TRBJ2-7,TRBD2,TRBV18,CASSITSGGAYEQYF,TGTGCCAGCTCAATCACTAGCGGGGGGGCCTACGAGCAGTACTTC
TRBJ2-7,NA,TRBV29-1,CSVVNSYEQYF,TGCAGCGTTGTTAACTCCTACGAGCAGTACTTC
TRBJ2-7,NA,TRBV18,CASSPRESREQYF,TGTGCCAGCTCCCCACGGGAGTCAAGGGAGCAGTACTTC
TRBJ2-5,NA,TRBV5-1,CASSSTGTQETQYF,TGCGCCAGCAGCTCCACCGGGACTCAAGAGACCCAGTACTTC
TRBJ2-7,TRBD1,TRBV28,CASSLRQGTYEQYF,TGTGCCAGCAGTTTACGACAGGGGACCTACGAGCAGTACTTC
TRBJ1-6,TRBD1,TRBV18,CASSLGQVFNSPLHF,TGTGCCAGCTCTTTGGGACAGGTGTTTAATTCACCCCTCCACTTT
TRBJ2-1,NA,TRBV6-5,CASSPEGSSYNEQFF,TGTGCCAGCAGCCCCGAGGGTAGCTCCTACAATGAGCAGTTCTTC
TRBJ1-5,NA,TRBV18,CASSPTPSNQPQHF,TGTGCCAGCTCACCAACTCCCAGCAATCAGCCCCAGCATTTT
TRBJ1-1,NA,TRBV5-4,CASSFGESTEAFF,TGTGCCAGCAGCTTCGGGGAGAGCACTGAAGCTTTCTTT
TRBJ1-2,TRBD1,TRBV29-1,CSVEDLGTGFHGYTF,TGCAGCGTTGAAGATTTAGGGACAGGGTTCCATGGCTACACCTTC
TRBJ2-7,TRBD1,TRBV5-1,CASRLGQGVDEQYF,TGCGCCAGCAGATTGGGACAGGGTGTCGACGAGCAGTACTTC
TRBJ2-7,NA,TRBV28,CASSDSSNYEQYF,TGTGCCAGCAGTGATTCCAGTAATTACGAGCAGTACTTC
TRBJ1-3,NA,TRBV10-3,CAISESQVSAGNTIYF,TGTGCCATCAGTGAGTCACAGGTGTCGGCTGGAAACACCATATATTTT
TRBJ2-2,NA,TRBV5-5,CASSSSGTGELFF,TGTGCCAGCAGCTCCTCGGGAACCGGGGAGCTGTTTTTT
TRBJ1-1,NA,TRBV27,CASRWTEYTEAFF,TGTGCCAGCAGATGGACAGAATACACTGAAGCTTTCTTT
TRBJ2-1,TRBD2,TRBV10-3,CAISESYPPSGRWIMMFF,TGTGCCATCAGTGAGTCATACCCCCCTAGCGGAAGGTGGATTATGATGTTCTTC
TRBJ2-7,TRBD1,TRBV5-1,CASSLWGAGPGQGTYEQYF,TGCGCCAGCAGCTTGTGGGGGGCCGGACCGGGACAGGGGACTTACGAGCAGTACTTC
TRBJ1-1,TRBD1,TRBV5-1,CASSLGQDGTEAFF,TGCGCCAGCAGCTTAGGACAGGACGGCACTGAAGCTTTCTTT
TRBJ1-5,TRBD1,TRBV19,CASTEGQGWQPQHF,TGTGCCAGTACCGAGGGACAGGGGTGGCAGCCCCAGCATTTT
TRBJ1-2,NA,TRBV2,CASSRPGVYGYTF,TGTGCCAGCAGCCGCCCAGGGGTCTATGGCTACACCTTC
TRBJ2-2,NA,TRBV27,CASSPTEGTGELFF,TGTGCCAGCAGCCCGACCGAGGGTACCGGGGAGCTGTTTTTT
TRBJ2-2,TRBD1,TRBV6-1,CASSHTGGNTGELFF,TGTGCCAGCAGCCATACAGGGGGCAACACCGGGGAGCTGTTTTTT
TRBJ1-1,NA,TRBV9,CASSPLSGSGTEAFF,TGTGCCAGCAGCCCTCTCAGTGGGTCGGGCACTGAAGCTTTCTTT
TRBJ2-7,NA,TRBV7-9,CASSLRGAGNEQYF,TGTGCCAGCAGCTTACGGGGGGCAGGCAACGAGCAGTACTTC
TRBJ2-7,TRBD2,TRBV9,CASSPHTSVGGEQYF,TGTGCCAGCAGCCCCCACACTAGCGTTGGTGGGGAGCAGTACTTC
TRBJ1-2,TRBD1,TRBV6-5,CASSPRIGGADGYTF,TGTGCCAGCAGTCCCCGGATAGGGGGCGCGGATGGCTACACCTTC
TRBJ1-1,TRBD1,TRBV6-5,CASSRGRKTEAFF,TGTGCCAGCAGTAGGGGGCGGAAGACTGAAGCTTTCTTT
TRBJ1-2,NA,TRBV28,CASGKFNRENGYTF,TGTGCCAGCGGAAAATTTAACAGGGAAAATGGCTACACCTTC
TRBJ1-1,NA,TRBV5-1,CASSFSGLGPEAFF,TGCGCCAGCAGCTTTTCAGGGCTAGGGCCTGAAGCTTTCTTT
TRBJ2-1,NA,TRBV18,CASSLSDTVIRAEQFF,TGTGCCAGCTCCCTATCGGACACTGTTATTAGAGCTGAGCAGTTCTTC
TRBJ2-2,NA,TRBV7-6,CASSLEAGRWMGTGELFF,TGTGCCAGCAGCTTAGAGGCAGGGCGGTGGATGGGCACCGGGGAGCTGTTTTTT
TRBJ1-1,TRBD1,TRBV6-6,CASSYDQTGGFTEAFF,TGTGCCAGCAGTTACGATCAGACAGGGGGCTTCACTGAAGCTTTCTTT
TRBJ2-1,TRBD2,TRBV15,CATSRTSGIPGGQFF,TGTGCCACCAGCAGAACTAGCGGAATCCCGGGGGGGCAGTTCTTC
TRBJ1-5,NA,TRBV28,CASSRGGSNQPQHF,TGTGCCAGCAGTAGGGGAGGGAGCAATCAGCCCCAGCATTTT
TRBJ1-1,TRBD1,TRBV6-1,CASSVGGGDTEAFF,TGTGCCAGCAGTGTAGGAGGGGGCGACACTGAAGCTTTCTTT
TRBJ1-5,NA,TRBV21-1,CASSQGMIQPQHF,TGTGCCAGCAGCCAGGGGATGATCCAGCCCCAGCATTTT
TRBJ2-2,NA,TRBV4-2,CASSHPNAGVNTGELFF,TGTGCCAGCAGCCATCCCAATGCAGGGGTGAACACCGGGGAGCTGTTTTTT
TRBJ2-1,TRBD2,TRBV5-1,CASSLVGTSKNEQFF,TGCGCCAGCAGCTTGGTGGGGACTAGCAAGAATGAGCAGTTCTTC
TRBJ2-7,NA,TRBV7-2,CASSLRGGRVSYEQYF,TGTGCCAGCAGCTTAAGGGGGGGCCGCGTCTCTTACGAGCAGTACTTC